This T cell receptor beta chain was sequenced in a study of T cell repertoires in cytomegalovirus infection. Study-wide context: Matching HLA type, along with CMV infection, was indicated by public TCR beta signatures. Study-level findings and limits: The ex vivo response was dominated by HLA-C-restricted CMV-specific TCR beta clonotypes. Based on cumulative public TCR beta family frequency, carriers of CMV plus the relevant HLA were identified.

TCRdb re-called the reads with MiXCR, one entry per CDR3 protein. The sample has about 68,000 distinct CDR3 sequences; 22% are singletons. Of note for this clonotype: Its antigen is unknown.

Sequenced input: PBMCs, sequenced either directly or after in vitro stimulation (not recorded which). This clonotype was sampled from a human donor in good health (CMV status not recorded). Some clones in this sample may be carry-over from other donors' samples.

The CDR3: CASSSTGTPSSYNEQFF. As DNA, the CDR3 is TGTGCCAGCAGCAGCACCGGGACTCCGAGCTCCTACAATGAGCAGTTCTTC. The chain links TRBV12-3 or TRBV12-4 to TRBJ2-1; a possible D gene is TRBD2 (6 bases). The CDR3 sequence is 17 residues long. V lost 6 bases and J 0 bases, leaving 18 bases between the germline ends.